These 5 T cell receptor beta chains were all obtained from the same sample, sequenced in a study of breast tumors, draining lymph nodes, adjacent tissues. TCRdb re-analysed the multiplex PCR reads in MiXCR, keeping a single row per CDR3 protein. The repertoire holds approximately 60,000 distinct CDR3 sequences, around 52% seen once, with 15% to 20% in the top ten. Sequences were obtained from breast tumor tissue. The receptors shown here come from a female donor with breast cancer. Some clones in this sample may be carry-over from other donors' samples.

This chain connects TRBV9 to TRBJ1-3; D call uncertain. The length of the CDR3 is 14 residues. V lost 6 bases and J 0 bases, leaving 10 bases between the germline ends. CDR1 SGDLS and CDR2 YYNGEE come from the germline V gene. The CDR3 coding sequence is TGTGCCAGCATGGGCGGATCCTCTGGAAACACCATATATTTT. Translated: CASMGGSSGNTIYF.

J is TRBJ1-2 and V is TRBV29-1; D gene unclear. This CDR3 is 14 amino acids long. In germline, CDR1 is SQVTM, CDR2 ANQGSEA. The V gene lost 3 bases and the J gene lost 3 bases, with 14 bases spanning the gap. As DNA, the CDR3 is TGCAGCGTTGATGACGGGGTTGACGACTATGGCTACACCTTC. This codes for CSVDDGVDDYGYTF.

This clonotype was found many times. The DNA for the CDR3 is TGCAGTGCCCAGGGGGAGACCCAGTACTTC. Translated, it gives CSAQGETQYF. V usage is TRBV20-1 and J usage is TRBJ2-5, with D possibly TRBD1 on 6 matching bases. Germline V gene data show CDR1 as DFQATT and CDR2 as SNEGSKA (reference sequence). The CDR3 loop spans 10 amino acids. Trimming took off 6 bases at V and 5 bases at J, with 7 bases between the two ends.

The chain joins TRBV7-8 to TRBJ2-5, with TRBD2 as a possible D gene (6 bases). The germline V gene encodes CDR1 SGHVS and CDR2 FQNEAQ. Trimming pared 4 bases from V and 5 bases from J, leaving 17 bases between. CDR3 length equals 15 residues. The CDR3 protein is CASSSDVWEVETQYF. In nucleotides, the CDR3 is TGTGCCAGCAGCTCAGACGTCTGGGAGGTTGAGACCCAGTACTTC.

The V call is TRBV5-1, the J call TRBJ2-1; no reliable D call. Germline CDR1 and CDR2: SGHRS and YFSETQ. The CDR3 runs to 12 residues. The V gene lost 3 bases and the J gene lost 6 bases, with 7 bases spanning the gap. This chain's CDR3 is CASSSTTNEQFF. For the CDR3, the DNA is TGCGCCAGCAGCTCGACGACCAATGAGCAGTTCTTC.